This paragraph covers one T cell receptor (beta chain) sequence. This sample was included in a study of blood T cell repertoires in COVID-19. Whole-study context: The United States, Italy and Spain were the sources of the acute and convalescent COVID-19 samples. The cDNA or gDNA used as material had been derived from T cells, B-cell-depleted T cells, or PBMCs.

Germline V gene data show CDR1 as SGHVS and CDR2 as FNYEAQ. The CDR3 loop spans 16 amino acids. Trimming took off 1 base at V and 1 base at J, with 11 bases between the two ends. In the authors' methods: Estimation of nucleated cell counts relied on the amplification of reference gene primers. Some clones are missing from TCRdb's copy, which holds only in-frame ones; the method was immunoSEQ multiplex PCR. The V and J calls and clone size come from that table; D and trimming were worked out from the DNA. The repertoire includes over 100,000 clones, around 86% of them detected once, and roughly 2.5% sits in the top ten.

The V gene is TRBV7-6, the J gene TRBJ1-5; D uncertain. Material: peripheral blood. The sequence came from a man between 50 and 59 years old with active COVID-19. CDR3 protein: CASSLVGVGSNQPQHF. The CDR3 coding sequence is TGTGCCAGCAGCTTAGTCGGGGTGGGGAGCAATCAGCCCCAGCATTTT.